The 27 T cell receptor beta chains below all came from one sample that was sequenced in a study of blood T cell repertoires in COVID-19. TCRdb's table, derived via immunoSEQ multiplex PCR, lists solely in-frame clones and lacks some. The table includes 250,000 to 300,000 clones, approximately 86% detected once. Sequencing was carried out using peripheral blood. The receptors derive from a woman aged 55-70 years with COVID-19, enrolled during active disease.

V gene TRBV6-5 combines with J gene TRBJ1-1; 9 bases agree with TRBD1. The CDR3 length is 12 residues. The V segment lost 7 bases and the J segment 11 bases; nucleotides outside the gene matches: 8. Germline CDR1 reads MNHEY; CDR2 reads SVGAGI. For the CDR3, the DNA is TGTGCCAGCATAAGCACAGGGGGCAGTGCTTTCTTT. Protein product: CASISTGGSAFF.

The chain couples TRBV27 to TRBJ2-1, with a possible D match to TRBD2 (6 bases). Per the germline V gene, CDR1 is MNHEY and CDR2 is SMNVEV (reference sequence). V was trimmed by 7 bases and J by 6 bases, leaving 19 bases between them. This CDR3 is built from 15 residues. The DNA for the CDR3 is TGTGCCAGCACCGCCGGGACTCAGCCTCGCAATGAGCAGTTCTTC. It specifies CASTAGTQPRNEQFF.

The V and J genes are TRBV7-9 and TRBJ1-1; a weak D match, TRBD1 (6 bases). The CDR3 contains 14 residues. V lost 6 bases and J 8 bases, leaving 19 bases between the germline ends. Looked up from germline, CDR1 is SEHNR and CDR2 is FQNEAQ (reference sequence). CDR3 nucleotides: TGTGCCAGCAGTCCTTCAGGGGCAGGGAAAGAAGCTTTCTTT. Amino acids: CASSPSGAGKEAFF.

The chain has TRBV3-1 (or the pseudogene TRBV3-2) and TRBJ1-2, with 8 nucleotides matching TRBD1. The junction had 11 bases not matched to a gene; V was cut back by 1 base and J by 4 bases. The CDR3 is made up of 17 amino acids. The germline V gene has CDR1 LGHDT and CDR2 YNNKEL (reference sequence). CDR3 sequence (DNA): TGTGCCAGCAGCCAAGGACTTACAGGGGGACGAGGCTATGGCTACACCTTC. This encodes CASSQGLTGGRGYGYTF.

This clone appeared a single time. V gene TRBV28 combines with J gene TRBJ2-4; D might be TRBD2 (6 bases). The V end was cut by 6 bases, the J end by 0 bases, with 21 bases between. Germline CDR1 MDHEN, CDR2 SYDVKM. This CDR3 spans 18 amino acids. Here the CDR3 reads CASSPLRDSAIAKNIQYF. In nucleotides, the CDR3 is TGTGCCAGCAGCCCACTCCGGGACTCCGCCATAGCCAAAAACATTCAGTACTTC.

The chain joins TRBV7-3 to TRBJ2-3; the D gene is possibly TRBD2 (5 bases). V lost 0 bases and J lost 6, with 10 bases in between. This CDR3 region has 14 residues. Per the germline V gene, CDR1 is SGHTA and CDR2 is FQGTGA. For the CDR3, the DNA is TGTGCCAGCAGCTTAACAAGCGGTGGGGATACGCAGTATTTT. Protein: CASSLTSGGDTQYF.

This chain joins TRBV9 and TRBJ1-2; a possible D gene is TRBD1 (6 bases). The CDR3 contains 17 residues. Germline V lookup: CDR1 SGDLS, CDR2 YYNGEE. V was shortened by 3 bases and J by 0 bases, with 18 bases between the two germline ends. The CDR3 loop reads CASSGGGEPGTNYGYTF. As DNA, the CDR3 is TGTGCCAGCAGCGGAGGGGGGGAACCGGGTACTAACTATGGCTACACCTTC. The full variable domain, completed using reference TRBV9 and TRBJ1-2, is DSGVTQTPKHLITATGQRVTLRCSPRSGDLSVYWYQQSLDQGLQFLIQYYNGEERAKGNILERFSAQQFPDLHSELNLSSLELGDSALYFCASSGGGEPGTNYGYTFGSGTRLTVV.

The gene calls are TRBV5-1 and TRBJ2-5; 9 nucleotides align to TRBD2. From germline, CDR1 is SGHRS and CDR2 YFSETQ. This CDR3 spans 17 amino acids. The V segment lost 4 bases and the J segment 5 bases; nucleotides outside the gene matches: 15. The CDR3 bases are TGCGCCAGCAGCCCCCGCGGTAGCGGGAGCCAGGGGGAGACCCAGTACTTC. Translation gives CASSPRGSGSQGETQYF.

The rearrangement joins TRBV6-5 to TRBJ1-4; D is unresolved. Trimming pared 5 bases from V and 8 bases from J, leaving 12 bases between. The CDR3 spans 13 residues. Germline V gives CDR1 MNHEY, CDR2 SVGAGI. CDR3 protein: CASSPYRSEKLFF. CDR3 in DNA: TGTGCCAGCAGTCCCTACCGGAGCGAAAAACTGTTTTTT.

CDR3 DNA: TGTGCCAGCAGACCGGGACAGGGGTTTGGCTACACCTTC. Translating gives CASRPGQGFGYTF. V is TRBV6-6 and J is TRBJ1-2, with TRBD1 matching 10 bases. Germline V gene sequence: CDR1 MNHNY, CDR2 SVGAGI (reference sequence). The J segment lost 7 bases and the V segment lost 6 bases, leaving 5 bases of the junction unmatched. The CDR3 is 13 amino acids.

This clone was picked up one time. Within the sample, other DNA sequences also encode this same CDR3. This sequence joins TRBV27 and TRBJ2-7, with 11 bases matching TRBD2. V was clipped by 4 bases and J by 4 bases; unmatched bases: 6. The germline V gene encodes CDR1 MNHEY and CDR2 SMNVEV (reference sequence). This CDR3 is 15 amino acids long. Here the CDR3 reads CASSSLAGGRYEQYF. The CDR3 nucleotides are TGTGCCAGCAGTTCGCTAGCGGGAGGTCGTTACGAGCAGTACTTC.

The chain employs TRBV6-1 and TRBJ2-1; 15 bases align to TRBD2. The CDR3 runs 16 residues. Germline lookup yields CDR1 MNHNS and CDR2 SASEGT. V trimming: 2 bases; J trimming: 12 bases; junction bases outside the gene matches: 8. The CDR3 sequence: CASSEPGLAGGSWQFF. As DNA, the CDR3 is TGTGCCAGCAGTGAACCGGGACTAGCGGGAGGCTCATGGCAGTTCTTC.

The rearrangement uses TRBV7-6 and TRBJ1-1; the D is unclear. CDR3 length: 13 residues. CDR1 SGHVS and CDR2 FNYEAQ come from the germline V gene. V lost 1 base, J lost 1 base, and 4 bases lay in between. For the CDR3, the DNA is TGTGCCAGCAGCTTAGGACAGAACACTGAAGCTTTCTTT. Translating gives CASSLGQNTEAFF.

The chain carries TRBV3-1 (or the pseudogene TRBV3-2) and TRBJ1-3; the D gene is possibly TRBD1 (5 bases). Per the germline V gene, CDR1 is LGHDT and CDR2 is YNNKEL (reference sequence). The CDR3 consists of 15 residues. The V gene lost 4 bases and the J gene lost 2 bases, with 12 bases spanning the gap. CDR3 DNA: TGTGCCAGCAGCCTCCGGGTCAGGGCTGGAAACACCATATATTTT. It encodes CASSLRVRAGNTIYF.

The chain links TRBV4-1 to TRBJ2-2; maybe TRBD2 (5 bases). Germline assignment: CDR1 MGHRA and CDR2 YSYEKL. V gave up 1 base and J gave up 7 bases, with 13 bases separating them. The CDR3 covers 15 residues. CDR3 sequence: CASSQVDSPRGELFF. CDR3 nucleotide sequence: TGCGCCAGCAGCCAAGTGGACTCACCACGCGGGGAGCTGTTTTTT.

V and J are TRBV5-1 and TRBJ2-2, with 7 bases aligning to TRBD1. CDR1 and CDR2 from the germline V gene are SGHRS and YFSETQ. The CDR3 has 13 residues. J lost 6 bases, V lost 4 bases, and 3 bases had no gene match. In nucleotides, the CDR3 is TGCGCCAGCAGCCAGACAGGGTCCGGGGAGCTGTTTTTT. It specifies CASSQTGSGELFF.

The chain recombines TRBV25-1 with TRBJ2-1; 11 positions match TRBD1. V shed 4 bases and J 1 base; nucleotides not matched to a gene: 9. The CDR3 covers 18 residues. Germline CDR1 reads MGHDK; CDR2 reads SYGVNS. The CDR3 is CASSGSDRGRVSYNEQFF. The CDR3 region has the DNA TGTGCCAGCAGTGGGTCGGACAGGGGGCGCGTTTCCTACAATGAGCAGTTCTTC.

V is TRBV27 and J is TRBJ1-5; 7 bases fit TRBD1. Germline V gene sequence: CDR1 MNHEY, CDR2 SMNVEV (reference sequence). V lost 7 bases, J lost 3 bases, and 9 bases stayed unmatched. The CDR3 has 15 amino acids. The CDR3 spells CASTITGAPNQPQHF. CDR3 nucleotides: TGTGCCAGCACTATAACAGGGGCGCCCAATCAGCCCCAGCATTTT.

The V call is TRBV5-1, the J call TRBJ1-2; 9 bases are a match to TRBD1. This CDR3 is 13 amino acids long. From germline, CDR1 is SGHRS and CDR2 YFSETQ. The ends lost 0 bases at V and 7 bases at J; junction bases unmatched: 1. The CDR3 protein is CASSLADRGGYTF. CDR3 in DNA: TGCGCCAGCAGCTTGGCGGACAGGGGTGGCTACACCTTC.

CDR3 residues: CASSLTGWGYQETQYF. CDR3 nucleotide sequence: TGTGCCAGCAGCTTAACGGGATGGGGCTACCAAGAGACCCAGTACTTC. The chain has TRBV7-3 and TRBJ2-5, with a tentative D call TRBD1 (5 bases). Germline V gives CDR1 SGHTA, CDR2 FQGTGA. The CDR3 has 16 amino acids. Trimming pared 0 bases from V and 0 bases from J, leaving 11 bases between.

This clone was detected only a few times. The V and J genes are TRBV4-1 and TRBJ2-7, with D maybe TRBD2 (5 bases). CDR1 MGHRA and CDR2 YSYEKL come from the germline V gene. Deletions cut 4 bases from V and 3 bases from J, with 10 bases between. This CDR3 is 13 amino acids long. CDR3 amino acids: CASSRGRGYEQYF. Here the CDR3 DNA reads TGCGCCAGCAGCCGAGGACGGGGCTACGAGCAGTACTTC.

The gene calls are TRBV30 and TRBJ1-5, with 8 positions matching TRBD1. The ends lost 3 bases at V and 7 bases at J; junction bases unmatched: 11. Per germline, CDR1 GTSNPN and CDR2 SVGIG (reference sequence). The CDR3 spans 15 residues. The DNA for the CDR3 is TGTGCCTGGAGCTCAGACAGGGGAATGGAACAGCCCCAGCATTTT. Protein product: CAWSSDRGMEQPQHF.

The gene calls are TRBV7-9 and TRBJ1-5; D uncertain. The CDR3 is made up of 13 amino acids. Per germline, CDR1 SEHNR and CDR2 FQNEAQ (reference sequence). The ends were cut back, 5 bases at V and 6 bases at J, with 11 bases in the middle. Here the CDR3 DNA reads TGTGCCAGCAGCCCCCGCCCCGGTCAGCCCCAGCATTTT. As protein: CASSPRPGQPQHF.

The chain joins TRBV19 to TRBJ2-3; 11 bases match TRBD2. With 3 bases clipped from V and 0 bases from J, the junction kept 2 bases outside the gene matches. Germline V gene data show CDR1 as LNHDA and CDR2 as SQIVND (reference sequence). This CDR3 region has 16 residues. Here the CDR3 DNA reads TGTGCCAGTAGTATCCCTAGCGGGGGGAGCACAGATACGCAGTATTTT. The encoded protein is CASSIPSGGSTDTQYF.

This clone was counted between two and nine times. The chain employs TRBV19 and TRBJ1-6; 9 bases match TRBD1. The V gene's germline CDR1 is LNHDA and CDR2 SQIVND (reference sequence). There are 18 residues in the CDR3. Losses at the gene ends were 6 bases for V and 6 bases for J; bases not matched to a gene: 15. The CDR3 DNA reads TGTGCCAGTAGCAAACAGGGGGCGCGACAATTGGGTAATTCACCCCTCCACTTT. Protein product: CASSKQGARQLGNSPLHF.

The chain recombines TRBV5-6 with TRBJ2-1; TRBD2 agrees at 8 bases. J lost 4 bases, V lost 0 bases, and 6 bases had no gene match. This CDR3 contains 16 residues. Germline values: CDR1 SGHDT, CDR2 YYEEEE. The CDR3 DNA follows: TGTGCCAGCAGCTTGGGTCTGACTAGCGTATACAATGAGCAGTTCTTC. Encoded protein: CASSLGLTSVYNEQFF. Together with reference TRBV5-6 and TRBJ2-1, the CDR3 gives the full variable domain: DAGVTQSPTHLIKTRGQQVTLRCSPKSGHDTVSWYQQALGQGPQFIFQYYEEEERQRGNFPDRFSGHQFPNYSSELNVNALLLGDSALYLCASSLGLTSVYNEQFFGPGTRLTVL.

The CDR3 nucleotides read TGCGCCAGCAGTTGGGGGACTCCGAACACTGAAGCTTTCTTT. This codes for CASSWGTPNTEAFF. V gene TRBV5-1 combines with J gene TRBJ1-1, with TRBD1 as a possible D gene (5 bases). Trimming left V 5 bases short and J 1 base short, with 12 bases between. Germline V lookup: CDR1 SGHRS, CDR2 YFSETQ. The CDR3 is 14 residues long.